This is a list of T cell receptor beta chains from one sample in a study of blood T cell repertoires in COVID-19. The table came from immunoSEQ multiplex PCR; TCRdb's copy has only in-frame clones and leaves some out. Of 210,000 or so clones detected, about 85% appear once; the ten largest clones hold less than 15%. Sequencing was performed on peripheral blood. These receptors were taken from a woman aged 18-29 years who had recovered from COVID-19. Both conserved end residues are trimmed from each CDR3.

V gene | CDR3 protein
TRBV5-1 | ASSVEQGVGGYT
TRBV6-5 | ASSYGRLAGYNEQF
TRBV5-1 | ASRTGMNTEAF
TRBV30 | AWTPGTGGMDGYT
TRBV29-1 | SVDSSTDTQY
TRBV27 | ASSLSTRGNYGYT
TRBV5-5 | ASSLGGTGPYEQY
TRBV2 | ASSELEAGSTTNEKLF
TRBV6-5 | AIGQVPSGANVLT
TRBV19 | ASSIQGLNTEAF
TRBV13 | ASSNRAGVVYEQY
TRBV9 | ASSVGTAGDYEQY
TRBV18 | ASSPRIPQGILETEAF
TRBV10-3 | AISEGLEKDNEQF
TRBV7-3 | ASGAAGGPGETQY
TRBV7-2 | ASSLASFGGTTYEQY
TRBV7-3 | ASSLTIIQDSSGANVLT
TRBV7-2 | ASTRQGETQY
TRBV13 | ASKGVSYEQY
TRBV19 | ASTSVQGSTEQF
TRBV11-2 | ASSSRASGSYEQY
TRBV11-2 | ASSLGGGDYEQY
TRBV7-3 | ASSLAGTYNEQF
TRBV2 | ASLHPLLTGQGAVNTIY